This T cell receptor beta chain originates from a study of Ad26.COV2.S vaccination and SARS-CoV-2 variants. Profiled with immunoSEQ multiplex PCR; TCRdb holds only in-frame clones, not every one. The profile shows around 450,000 clones, roughly 88% of them singletons. Stated treatment: some 19 received Ad26.COV2.S at low or high dose, single or two shots; 5 received placebo; per-sample allocation not given. The investigators took samples on day 63 after the first vaccine or placebo injection. An Ad26 vector expressing Wuhan-strain SARS-CoV-2 spike served as the vaccine. V gave up 4 bases and J gave up 8 bases, with 13 bases separating them. Germline CDR1 and CDR2: SEHNR and FQNEAQ (reference sequence). The CDR3 has 13 amino acids.

This TCR came from a person between 18 and 65 years old who received the Ad26.COV2.S COVID-19 vaccine or a placebo. V and J are TRBV7-9 and TRBJ2-3, with D possibly being TRBD1 (5 bases). The source was peripheral blood, collected in a trial of Ad26.COV2.S vaccine versus placebo. The CDR3 region has the DNA TGTGCCAGCAGCTCACCGACAGTCCGTACGCAGTATTTT. This encodes CASSSPTVRTQYF.